This TCR beta chain comes out of a study of blood T cell repertoires in COVID-19 (dated by TCRdb to the early 2020s). About the investigation overall: Samples from collaborators originated in the United States, Italy and Spain and spanned both the acute and convalescent phases of COVID-19. The dataset comprised deeply sampled blood TCRbeta repertoires from subjects exposed to, actively infected with, or recovered from COVID-19. The prospective study material was composed of cDNA or gDNA derived from T cells, B-cell-depleted T cells, or PBMCs. A de-identified subject ID, COVID-19 status, age in years and sex were almost always included in the sample metadata. Where available, HLA class I and class II types were taken from metadata supplied by the sample provider and were not determined by assay-based typing. Samples came from the ongoing ImmuneRACE study (first 160 participants) plus 1,254 subjects from 6 global collaborators. The repertoires were made available in a free public database intended to serve as a resource for research on the immune response to SARS-CoV-2.

Whole blood was collected in K2EDTA tubes by collaborating institutions according to the institutions' own protocols. For TCRbeta analysis, collaborator samples were shipped as frozen whole blood, as isolated PBMCs, or as DNA extracted from either sample type. Deletion took 3 bases off V and 6 bases off J, with a span of 20 bases between the germline ends. CDR3 length: 16 amino acids, cysteine to phenylalanine. This entry keeps only the CDR3 DNA: 48 bases, framed from base 1. CDR1 SGHVS and CDR2 FQNEAQ were looked up in the germline V gene. TCRbeta CDR3 regions were amplified from genomic DNA by means of the immunoSEQ Assay, a bias-controlled multiplex PCR. On the study's bioinformatics: The number of nucleated cells in each sample was estimated from the amplification of reference gene primers within the assay. To quantify the absolute abundance of each unique TCRbeta CDR3 rearrangement, sequence reads were collapsed and filtered. For each sample, productive Simpson clonality was calculated as the square root of Simpson's diversity index across productive rearrangements. TCRdb carries this immuneACCESS record with in-frame sequences only. Its versions omit some clonotypes, under half of them owing to an unresolved V gene in the studies checked, with the rest unexplained. That table supplies the V and J calls and clone size; D and trimming were determined from the DNA. The sample table holds about 190,000 clones, of which just under 85% were seen once. The leading ten clones occupy around 5.5% of the sample.

Overall study results and their limits: How much clinical and demographic metadata was included differed by source and by participant, and the metadata was provided uncurated.

This clone came up once. The antigen it recognizes is unknown. No per-base quality is available; no much larger clone lies one base away. The clonotype comes from a woman aged 70-85 years with active or convalescent COVID-19. The rearrangement joined TRBV7-8 to TRBJ1-1; possibly the D gene is TRBD1, per 5 matching bases. Specimen: peripheral blood. The DNA sequence is given as TGTGCCAGCAGCTTCTTTAAAAGGGGAGGGACCCCTGAAGCTTTCTTT. This is translated as CASSFFKRGGTPEAFF. The entire variable domain, with the stretches around the CDR3 drawn from the reference TRBV7-8 and TRBJ1-1 proteins, is GAGVSQSPRYKVAKRGQDVALRCDPISGHVSLFWYQQALGQGPEFLTYFQNEAQLDKSGLPSDRFFAERPEGSVSTLKIQRTQQEDSAVYLCASSFFKRGGTPEAFFGQGTRLTVV.